The T cell receptor (beta chain) under discussion was sequenced for a study of cytomegalovirus exposure and HLA in healthy donors. For the study at large: From HLA-typed donors, an early data release held tens of millions of unique TCRs. The Caucasian-associated ancestry cluster held over 65% of around 380 genotyped donors.

PCR used 60 Vbeta primers and 13 Jbeta primers. Sequencing was performed with immunoSEQ multiplex PCR; in TCRdb, only in-frame clones are kept and a portion is missing. The profile shows 110,000 to 150,000 clones, 76% of them singletons. In the case of this clone: The antigen remains undetermined.

Whole-study findings and limits: A later analysis linked a missense variant in DCLRE1C to the trimming of TCR beta V and J genes.

This sequence originates from a woman aged 40 to 49 in good health and CMV-seronegative. Sequenced: PBMCs.

The CDR3 DNA follows: TGCGCCAGCAGCTCAGGGTTCGGCTACACCTTC. Translating gives CASSSGFGYTF. The rearrangement joins TRBV5-1 to TRBJ1-2, with a weak D call TRBD1 (5 bases). Germline CDR1 SGHRS, CDR2 YFSETQ. Trimming removed 3 bases from V and 8 bases from J, with 8 bases in between. The CDR3 runs 11 residues.